One and the same sample provided the 4 T cell receptor beta chains below, sequenced in a study of regulatory T cells in long-lasting Graves disease. Time point described: newly diagnosed GD, antithyroid drugs for less than 3 months. PBMC RNA served as the TCR library source. CDR3 regions were amplified by Arm-PCR using iRepertoire HTBI primers to build TCR beta libraries. MiXCR, applied by TCRdb to the multiplex PCR reads, yields one record per CDR3 protein. The sample lists hundreds of thousands of distinct CDR3 sequences; about 14% were seen once. The source material was peripheral blood mononuclear cells (PBMCs), sampled at new diagnosis, from a patient treated with antithyroid drugs. The receptor source for this set is a female donor with Graves disease.

This clonotype was seen at least ten times. This sequence joins TRBV6-4 and TRBJ1-1; 8 positions match TRBD1. This CDR3 region has 15 residues. Germline V gene data show CDR1 as MRHNA and CDR2 as SNTAGT. V was pared by 9 bases and J by 5 bases, with 14 bases of the junction left unmatched. The CDR3 nucleotides read TGTGCCAGTGGAGAACCACAGGGGGGTTTGACTGAAGCTTTCTTT. Its translation: CASGEPQGGLTEAFF.

This clonotype was counted ten times or more. This sequence joins TRBV28 and TRBJ1-1; D remains ambiguous. Trimming took off 5 bases at V and 4 bases at J, with 5 bases between the two ends. CDR3 length equals 11 residues. CDR1 is MDHEN, CDR2 SYDVKM, per germline. The CDR3 here is CASSQRTEAFF. The CDR3 coding sequence is TGTGCCAGCAGTCAGCGCACTGAAGCTTTCTTT.

The table lists this clonotype with a few counts. The chain recombines TRBV4-3 with TRBJ2-5, with 7 bases fitting TRBD2. This CDR3 spans 12 amino acids. The germline CDR1 and CDR2 sequences are LGHNA and YSLEER. V trimming: 8 bases; J trimming: 4 bases; junction bases outside the gene matches: 4. CDR3 sequence reads: CASGEGGETQYF. The CDR3 DNA sequence: TGCGCCAGCGGGGAGGGTGGAGAGACCCAGTACTTC.

This clonotype was found many times. The genes are TRBV10-3 and TRBJ1-2; no clear D gene. From germline, CDR1 is ENHRY and CDR2 SYGVKD. CDR3 length: 15 residues. V dropped 7 bases and J dropped 4 bases, with 19 bases sitting between them. Written as DNA, the CDR3 is TGTGCCATCACCAGTAGAACAGACGAAAGCTATGGCTACACCTTC. Translation: CAITSRTDESYGYTF.